These 21 T cell receptor beta chains came from one sample sequenced in a study of T cell repertoires in cytomegalovirus infection. TCRdb re-called the reads through MiXCR, storing one row per CDR3 protein. The sample consists of hundreds of thousands of distinct CDR3 sequences, approximately 40% of them appearing once. Source material: PBMCs. These receptors were obtained from a human donor in good health (CMV status not recorded). Some clones in this sample may be carry-over from other donors' samples.

The rearrangement uses TRBV11-2 and TRBJ1-3; TRBD1 might be the D (6 bases). Deletions cut 5 bases from V and 2 bases from J, with 16 bases between. The CDR3 consists of 16 residues. CDR1 and CDR2 (germline): SGHAT, FQNNGV. CDR3 amino acids: CASSLHPGEAGNTIYF. The CDR3 DNA follows: TGTGCCAGCAGCCTACACCCAGGGGAAGCTGGAAACACCATATATTTT.

The rearrangement joins TRBV2 to TRBJ1-5; D is unclear. Trimming took off 1 base at V and 0 bases at J, with 13 bases between the two ends. Germline CDR1 SNHLY, CDR2 FYNNEI. This CDR3 has 17 amino acids. CDR3 bases: TGTGCCAGCAGTGAAGAGTTAGTGGTTTATAGCAATCAGCCCCAGCATTTT. Protein product: CASSEELVVYSNQPQHF.

The genes are TRBV28 and TRBJ2-3; tentative D call: TRBD1 (5 bases). The CDR3 sequence is 16 residues long. The germline CDR1 and CDR2 sequences are MDHEN and SYDVKM. V was trimmed by 2 bases and J by 2 bases, leaving 14 bases between them. The CDR3 is CASSLLGALITDTQYF. CDR3 nucleotides: TGTGCCAGCAGTTTACTTGGGGCCCTGATCACAGATACGCAGTATTTT.

The gene calls are TRBV5-6 and TRBJ2-1; TRBD1 might be the D (5 bases). CDR1 SGHDT and CDR2 YYEEEE come from the germline V gene. The CDR3 runs 14 residues. Trimming took off 2 bases at V and 10 bases at J, with 16 bases between the two ends. CDR3 nucleotide sequence: TGTGCCAGCAGCTTCCCCCAGGGCGATTTGGAGCAGTTCTTC. Protein: CASSFPQGDLEQFF.

This clonotype was seen ten or more times. This rearrangement joins TRBV7-2 to TRBJ2-1, with D unresolved. Germline-derived CDR1 and CDR2 are SGHTA and FQGNSA. Trimming removed 1 base from V and 0 bases from J, with 7 bases in between. This CDR3 contains 15 residues. The DNA for the CDR3 is TGTGCCAGCAGCTTAGATCGCGGCTCCTACAATGAGCAGTTCTTC. Translated: CASSLDRGSYNEQFF.

This clonotype was detected a few times. The chain employs TRBV19 and TRBJ2-6; no clear D gene. CDR3 size: 12 residues. V lost 7 bases, J lost 3 bases, and 4 bases lay in between. Per germline, CDR1 LNHDA and CDR2 SQIVND (reference sequence). The CDR3 nucleotides read TGTGCCAGTAACGTTGGGGCCAACGTCCTGACTTTC. Amino acids: CASNVGANVLTF.

V gene TRBV10-3 combines with J gene TRBJ1-1; D is undetermined. Germline V gives CDR1 ENHRY, CDR2 SYGVKD. This CDR3 contains 11 residues. The V end was cut by 4 bases, the J end by 9 bases, with 9 bases between. For the CDR3, the DNA is TGTGCCATCAGTGCGGAAAAACAAGCTTTCTTT. Amino acids: CAISAEKQAFF.

The chain joins TRBV5-1 to TRBJ2-1; 9 nucleotides align to TRBD2. Looked up from germline, CDR1 is SGHRS and CDR2 is YFSETQ. V dropped 0 bases and J dropped 6; count of bases not matched to a gene: 4. The CDR3 is made up of 15 amino acids. The CDR3 loop reads CASSLDSGSINEQFF. CDR3 nucleotide sequence: TGCGCCAGCAGCTTGGATAGCGGGAGTATCAATGAGCAGTTCTTC.

The V call is TRBV9, the J call TRBJ1-1; no clear D. The length of the CDR3 is 16 residues. V lost 0 bases and J 3 bases, leaving 15 bases between the germline ends. The V gene's germline CDR1 is SGDLS and CDR2 YYNGEE. CDR3 coding DNA: TGTGCCAGCAGCGTAGGCCCCGTGGGTGCGGACACTGAAGCTTTCTTT. It is translated as CASSVGPVGADTEAFF.

The genes are TRBV5-4 and TRBJ2-1, with D possibly TRBD2 on 5 matching bases. The CDR3 is 13 amino acids. The V and J ends lost 4 bases and 5 bases respectively, with 10 bases between them. Germline values: CDR1 SGHNT, CDR2 YYREEE (reference sequence). The CDR3 DNA reads as TGTGCCAGCAGCGCCGGACTCAACAATGAGCAGTTCTTC. Amino acid sequence: CASSAGLNNEQFF. Full variable domain (missing parts from reference TRBV5-4 and TRBJ2-1): ETGVTQSPTHLIKTRGQQVTLRCSSQSGHNTVSWYQQALGQGPQFIFQYYREEENGRGNFPPRFSGLQFPNYSSELNVNALELDDSALYLCASSAGLNNEQFFGPGTRLTVL.

The V and J genes are TRBV15 and TRBJ1-5, with D tentatively TRBD1 (5 bases). The CDR3 has 15 residues. The V end lost 0 bases, the J end lost 6 bases, and 12 bases lay between the germline ends. The germline V gene encodes CDR1 LNHNV and CDR2 YYDKDF (reference sequence). The CDR3 spells CATSRDPQGTQPQHF. The CDR3 DNA reads TGTGCCACCAGCAGAGATCCGCAGGGCACTCAGCCCCAGCATTTT.

CDR3 sequence: CASSPSEQGKGAYEQYF. As DNA, the CDR3 is TGTGCCAGCTCACCCTCCGAACAGGGAAAGGGAGCCTACGAGCAGTACTTC. The chain employs TRBV18 and TRBJ2-7, with D possibly matching TRBD1 (6 bases). The germline V gene has CDR1 KGHSH and CDR2 LQKENI. Trimming shortened V by 3 bases and J by 2 bases, and 20 bases separated the two germline ends. This CDR3 is 17 amino acids long.

The V gene is TRBV5-1, the J gene TRBJ1-5; D not resolved. The CDR3 contains 13 residues. The germline CDR1 and CDR2 sequences are SGHRS and YFSETQ. With 5 bases removed from V and 5 bases from J, the gap between germline ends came to 11 bases. The CDR3 coding sequence is TGCGCCAGCAGTTGGGATGAGGATCAGCCCCAGCATTTT. It codes for CASSWDEDQPQHF.

This chain uses TRBV15 with TRBJ2-7; D tentatively reads TRBD1 or TRBD2 (6 bases each). Germline assignment: CDR1 LNHNV and CDR2 YYDKDF (reference sequence). The V and J ends lost 4 bases and 3 bases respectively, with 13 bases between them. The CDR3 covers 14 residues. CDR3 bases: TGTGCCACCAGCAAAGGAGGGGGGTTCTACGAGCAGTACTTC. Translated: CATSKGGGFYEQYF.

This clonotype was detected ten times or more. This chain joins TRBV12-3 or TRBV12-4 and TRBJ2-1; 10 positions match TRBD1. This CDR3 has 16 amino acids. With 1 base clipped from V and 8 bases from J, the junction kept 8 bases outside the gene matches. The CDR3 DNA is TGTGCCAGCAGTTTAGGGGCCGGGACAGGGGTCGATGAGCAGTTCTTC. This encodes CASSLGAGTGVDEQFF.

This clonotype was recorded at least ten times. The CDR3 spells CASSLGQLSYNSPLHF. The DNA for the CDR3 is TGTGCCAGCAGCCTTGGACAGCTCTCCTATAATTCACCCCTCCACTTT. The chain couples TRBV7-2 to TRBJ1-6, with a weak D call TRBD1 (6 bases). The germline V gene has CDR1 SGHTA and CDR2 FQGNSA. The CDR3 consists of 16 residues. Trimming pared 5 bases from V and 0 bases from J, leaving 11 bases between.

This clonotype was seen only a few times. CDR3 DNA: TGTGCCAGCAGCCACACTAGCGGCCCTAAAATGGGTCCAGATACGCAGTATTTT. Translated, it gives CASSHTSGPKMGPDTQYF. The rearrangement uses TRBV11-1 and TRBJ2-3; 8 bases line up with TRBD2. The CDR3 runs 18 residues. V lost 5 bases and J lost 4; bases outside the gene matches: 17. Germline V gives CDR1 SGHAT, CDR2 FQDESV (reference sequence). The full variable domain, in which reference TRBV11-1 and TRBJ2-3 provide the parts outside the CDR3, is EAEVAQSPRYKITEKSQAVAFWCDPISGHATLYWYRQILGQGPELLVQFQDESVVDDSQLPKDRFSAERLKGVDSTLKIQPAELGDSAMYLCASSHTSGPKMGPDTQYFGPGTRLTVL.

This clonotype was recorded a few times. V is TRBV7-9 and J is TRBJ2-7; no reliable D call. CDR1 and CDR2 (germline): SEHNR, FQNEAQ (reference sequence). V lost 1 base, J lost 6 bases, and 4 bases lay in between. The CDR3 has 11 amino acids. CDR3 in DNA: TGTGCCAGCAGCTTAGATCGCGAGCAGTACTTC. Its translation is CASSLDREQYF.

This clonotype was detected once. V usage is TRBV20-1 and J usage is TRBJ1-1; D is uncertain. Trimming took 4 bases from V and 0 from J, leaving 9 bases between them. The CDR3 extends over 13 amino acids. Germline CDR1 and CDR2: DFQATT and SNEGSKA (reference sequence). CDR3 residues: CSANRQVNTEAFF. CDR3 in DNA: TGCAGTGCTAACCGACAAGTGAACACTGAAGCTTTCTTT.

The chain employs TRBV3-1 and TRBJ2-2, with TRBD2 matching 11 bases. Germline trimming cut 0 bases from V and 6 bases from J; bases unmatched to any gene: 6. The CDR3 covers 17 residues. Per the germline V gene, CDR1 is LGHDT and CDR2 is YNNKEL (reference sequence). As DNA, the CDR3 is TGTGCCAGCAGCCAAGAAATTAGCGGGGGGGCGTCCGGGGAGCTGTTTTTT. Protein product: CASSQEISGGASGELFF.

The rearrangement links TRBV20-1 to TRBJ2-7; 9 positions agree with TRBD2. The CDR3 is made up of 15 amino acids. J lost 4 bases, V lost 1 base, and 8 bases had no gene match. Germline V CDR1 and CDR2: DFQATT, SNEGSKA (reference sequence). The CDR3 spells CSARVGSSGRYEQYF. As DNA, the CDR3 is TGCAGTGCTAGAGTCGGCAGTAGCGGGAGATACGAGCAGTACTTC.